This is a list of T cell receptor beta chains from one sample in a study of identifying expanded T cells in peripheral blood. Data came from immunoSEQ multiplex PCR; TCRdb stores just in-frame clones and leaves some out. The profile covers 110,000 or so clones, with about 85% appearing a single time and approximately 8% taken by the ten largest. The sample consisted of blood. The receptors were gathered from a person aged 18 to 75 in good health. CDR3s include the opening cysteine and the closing phenylalanine or tryptophan. Fields, in order: V gene, J gene, clone size, D gene, CDR3 DNA, CDR3 protein. A D gene is named only where the DNA matches it firmly. The size field is filled for only some rows; it gives once, few, many or a size class.

TRBV15	TRBJ1-1	.	.	TGTGCCACCAGCAGACTTGGACAGTTGAACACTGAAGCTTTCTTT	CATSRLGQLNTEAFF
TRBV19	TRBJ2-1	.	TRBD2	TGTGCCAGTAGGGGACTAGCGGGGACGACCAATGAGCAGTTCTTC	CASRGLAGTTNEQFF
TRBV2	TRBJ2-7	.	TRBD1	TGTGCCAGCAACGCCGGGACAGGTACCTACGAGCAGTACTTC	CASNAGTGTYEQYF
TRBV19	TRBJ1-3	.	.	TGTGCCAGTAGTATCGGGCCAGTCCGCTCTGGAAACACCATATATTTT	CASSIGPVRSGNTIYF
TRBV5-1	TRBJ2-1	.	.	TGCGCCAGCACCACCATAGGGGGCAATGAGCAGTTCTTC	CASTTIGGNEQFF
TRBV7-9	TRBJ1-1	medium-sized	.	TGTGCCAGCAGCTTAGATTTTGAAGCTTTCTTT	CASSLDFEAFF
TRBV11-2	TRBJ2-1	.	.	TGTGCCAGCAGCTTAGCCTTAGGGGGGTCCGTAAATGAGCAGTTCTTC	CASSLALGGSVNEQFF
TRBV18	TRBJ1-2	few	.	TGTGCCAGCTCACCAGCGGCCACCTCCTCTAACTATGGCTACACCTTC	CASSPAATSSNYGYTF
TRBV19	TRBJ2-1	.	.	TGTGCCAGTAGTATAGTCCGTCAGTGGGGAGGTGAGCAGTTCTTC	CASSIVRQWGGEQFF
TRBV9	TRBJ2-3	.	.	TGTGCCAGCAGCACACGGGTGGAACCCATAAGGAGGAGCACAGATACGCAGTATTTT	CASSTRVEPIRRSTDTQYF
TRBV28	TRBJ1-1	.	.	TGTGCCAGCAGTTTAGGAGGACTGACGAACACTGAAGCTTTCTTT	CASSLGGLTNTEAFF
TRBV6-4	TRBJ2-1	.	.	TGTGCCAGCAGCTTTGGGCAGGGATTATTCAATGAGCAGTTCTTC	CASSFGQGLFNEQFF
TRBV19	TRBJ2-4	many	.	TGTGCCAGTAGCCCCGGGCTCCCAAGGGCCAAAAACATTCAGTACTTC	CASSPGLPRAKNIQYF